The TCR beta chain described here comes from a study of blood T cells in healthy people across ages. The use of a sample-barcoded 5' primer and a J-beta primer mix characterized a second PCR of roughly 6 to 11 cycles. CDR3-containing paired-end reads numbering at least 2.5 million came from each sample. TCRdb recomputed calls from the 5' RACE reads with MiXCR, one row per CDR3 protein. The sample records 1.5 million to 2 million distinct CDR3 sequences, roughly 32% being singletons. CDR1 and CDR2 from the germline V gene are DFQATT and SNEGSKA (reference sequence). Trimming removed 5 bases from V and 1 base from J; junction bases left unmatched: 6. The CDR3 is made up of 15 amino acids. This clonotype occurred a few times. As yet, its antigen is unknown. Notes on the study in general: Unknown CMV status may confound age-related changes in expanded clones. More naive CD4+ cells and higher diversity were found in long-lived than in aged donors.

The sequencing sample was made of blood. This TCR came from a woman in her 30s in good health. The chain recombines TRBV20-1 with TRBJ2-2; TRBD1 agrees at 8 bases. CDR3 amino acids: CSAGHRGLNTGELFF. For the CDR3, the DNA is TGCAGTGCTGGCCACAGGGGGTTGAACACCGGGGAGCTGTTTTTT.